This TCR beta chain was observed in a study of T cells in localized non-small cell lung cancer. Study-level points and caveats: Appearance in adjacent lung was seen for a median 57 of the top 100 tumor clones. Clonality of T cells reached its maximum in uninvolved adjacent lung, surpassing tumor. Heterogeneity within the tumor remains possible, as just one region underwent sequencing. A denser population of T cells in blood accompanied longer overall survival.

CDR3 size: 16 residues. In germline, CDR1 is SGHDT, CDR2 YYEEEE. V lost 0 bases and J 0 bases, leaving 10 bases between the germline ends. With regard to this clone: What it binds is not known.

Repertoires were generated with immunoSEQ multiplex PCR, while TCRdb's copy carries only in-frame clones and drops some. The table records 15,000 to 20,000 clones, over 70% of them present only once. The input for sequencing was peripheral blood, taken before any cancer treatment. This clonotype was obtained from a male donor aged 60 or older with stage III lung adenocarcinoma. The genes are TRBV5-6 and TRBJ1-5; no clear D gene. The CDR3 coding sequence is TGTGCCAGCAGCTTGGCAGTCGGGGTTAGCAATCAGCCCCAGCATTTT. Amino acids: CASSLAVGVSNQPQHF.